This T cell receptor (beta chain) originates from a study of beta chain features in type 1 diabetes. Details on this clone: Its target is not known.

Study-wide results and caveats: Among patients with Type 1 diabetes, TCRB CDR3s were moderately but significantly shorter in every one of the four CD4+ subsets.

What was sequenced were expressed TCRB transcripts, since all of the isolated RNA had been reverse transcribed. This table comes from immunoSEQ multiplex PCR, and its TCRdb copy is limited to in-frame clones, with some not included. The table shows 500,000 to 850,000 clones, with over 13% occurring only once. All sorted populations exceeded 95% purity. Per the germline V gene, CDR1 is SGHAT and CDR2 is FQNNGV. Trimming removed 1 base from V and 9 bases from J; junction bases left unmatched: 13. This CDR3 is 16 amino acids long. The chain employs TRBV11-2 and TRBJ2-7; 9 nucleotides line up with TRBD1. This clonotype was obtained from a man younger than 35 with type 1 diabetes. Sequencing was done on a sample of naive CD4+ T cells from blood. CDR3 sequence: CASSLGLTGGEVRQYF. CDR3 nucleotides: TGTGCCAGCAGCTTAGGGTTGACAGGGGGAGAGGTACGGCAGTACTTC.